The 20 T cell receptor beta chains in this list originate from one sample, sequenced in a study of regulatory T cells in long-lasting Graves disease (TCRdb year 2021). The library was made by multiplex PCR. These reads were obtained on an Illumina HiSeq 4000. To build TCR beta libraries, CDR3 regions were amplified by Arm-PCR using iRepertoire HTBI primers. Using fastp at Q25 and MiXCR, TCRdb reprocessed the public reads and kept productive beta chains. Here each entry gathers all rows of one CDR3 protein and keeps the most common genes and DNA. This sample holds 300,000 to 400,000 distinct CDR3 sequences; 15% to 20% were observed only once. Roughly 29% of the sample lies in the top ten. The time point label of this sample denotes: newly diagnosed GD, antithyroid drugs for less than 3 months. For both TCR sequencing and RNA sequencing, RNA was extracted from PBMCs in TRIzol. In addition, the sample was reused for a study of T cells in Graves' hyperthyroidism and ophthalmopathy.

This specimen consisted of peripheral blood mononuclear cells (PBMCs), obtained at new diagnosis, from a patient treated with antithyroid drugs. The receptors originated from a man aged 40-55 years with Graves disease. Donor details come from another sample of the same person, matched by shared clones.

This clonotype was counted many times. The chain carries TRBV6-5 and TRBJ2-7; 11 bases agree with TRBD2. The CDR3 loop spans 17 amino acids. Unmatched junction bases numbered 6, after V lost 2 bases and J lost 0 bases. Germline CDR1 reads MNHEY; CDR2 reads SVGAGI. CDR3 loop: CASSYRPSGGTSYEQYF. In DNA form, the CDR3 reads TGTGCCAGCAGTTACCGACCTAGCGGGGGGACCTCCTACGAGCAGTACTTC.

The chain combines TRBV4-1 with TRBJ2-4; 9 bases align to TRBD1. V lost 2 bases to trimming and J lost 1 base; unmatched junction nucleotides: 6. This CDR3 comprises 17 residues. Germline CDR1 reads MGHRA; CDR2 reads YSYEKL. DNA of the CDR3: TGCGCCAGCAGCCAACCCGGGACAGGGACTGCCAAAAACATTCAGTACTTC. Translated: CASSQPGTGTAKNIQYF.

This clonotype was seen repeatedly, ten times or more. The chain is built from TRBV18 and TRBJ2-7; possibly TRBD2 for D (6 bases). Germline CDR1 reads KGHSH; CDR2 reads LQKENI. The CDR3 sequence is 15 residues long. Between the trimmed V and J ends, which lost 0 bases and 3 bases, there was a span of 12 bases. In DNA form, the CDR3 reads TGTGCCAGCTCACCACCGAGAGCGGGTAACTACGAGCAGTACTTC. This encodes CASSPPRAGNYEQYF.

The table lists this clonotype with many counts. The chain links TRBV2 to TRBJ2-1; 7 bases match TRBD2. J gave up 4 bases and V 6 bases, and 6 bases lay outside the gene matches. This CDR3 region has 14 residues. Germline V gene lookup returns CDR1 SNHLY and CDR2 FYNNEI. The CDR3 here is CASRERDPYNEQFF. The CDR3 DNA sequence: TGTGCCAGCAGGGAGCGGGATCCATACAATGAGCAGTTCTTC.

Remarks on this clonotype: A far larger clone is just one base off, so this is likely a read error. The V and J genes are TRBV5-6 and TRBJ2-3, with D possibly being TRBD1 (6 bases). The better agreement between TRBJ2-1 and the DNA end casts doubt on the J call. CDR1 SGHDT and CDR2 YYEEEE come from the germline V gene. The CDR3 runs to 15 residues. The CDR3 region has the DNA TGTGCCAGCAGCTTTCGACAGGCCCGGTTGAATGAGCAGTTCTTC. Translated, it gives CASSFRQARLNEQFF.

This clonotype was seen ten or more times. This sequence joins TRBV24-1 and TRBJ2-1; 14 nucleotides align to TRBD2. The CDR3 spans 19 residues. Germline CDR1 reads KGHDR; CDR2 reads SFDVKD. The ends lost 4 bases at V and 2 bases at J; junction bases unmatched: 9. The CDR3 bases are TGTGCCACCAGTGACAGACCGGGACTAGCGGGGGCAACCTACAATGAGCAGTTCTTC. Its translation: CATSDRPGLAGATYNEQFF.

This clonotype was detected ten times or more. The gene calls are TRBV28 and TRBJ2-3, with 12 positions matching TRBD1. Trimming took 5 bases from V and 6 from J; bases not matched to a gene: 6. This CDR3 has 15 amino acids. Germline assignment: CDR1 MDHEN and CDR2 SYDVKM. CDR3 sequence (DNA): TGTGCCAGCAGTCTCCCGGGACAGGGGGCGGATACGCAGTATTTT. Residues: CASSLPGQGADTQYF. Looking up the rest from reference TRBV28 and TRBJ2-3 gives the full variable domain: DVKVTQSSRYLVKRTGEKVFLECVQDMDHENMFWYRQDPGLGLRLIYFSYDVKMKEKGDIPEGYSVSREKKERFSLILESASTNQTSMYLCASSLPGQGADTQYFGPGTRLTVL.

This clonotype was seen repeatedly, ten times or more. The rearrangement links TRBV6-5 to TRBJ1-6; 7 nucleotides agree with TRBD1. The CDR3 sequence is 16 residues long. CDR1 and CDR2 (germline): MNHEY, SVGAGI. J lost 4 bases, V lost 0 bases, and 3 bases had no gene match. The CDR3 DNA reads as TGTGCCAGCAGTTACTCGGGGACAGAGTATAATTCACCCCTCCACTTT. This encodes CASSYSGTEYNSPLHF.

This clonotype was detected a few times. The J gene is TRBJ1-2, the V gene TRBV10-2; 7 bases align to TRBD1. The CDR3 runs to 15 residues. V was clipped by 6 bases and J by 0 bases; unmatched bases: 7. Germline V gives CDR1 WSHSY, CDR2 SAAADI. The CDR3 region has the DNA TGCGCCAGCAGAAACAGGGGCGGAACTAACTATGGCTACACCTTC. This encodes CASRNRGGTNYGYTF.

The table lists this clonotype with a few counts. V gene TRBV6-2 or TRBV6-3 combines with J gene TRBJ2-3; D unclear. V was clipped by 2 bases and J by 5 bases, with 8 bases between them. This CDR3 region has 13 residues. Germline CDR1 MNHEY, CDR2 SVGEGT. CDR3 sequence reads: CASSYILGDTQYF. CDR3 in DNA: TGTGCCAGCAGTTACATTCTCGGAGATACGCAGTATTTT.

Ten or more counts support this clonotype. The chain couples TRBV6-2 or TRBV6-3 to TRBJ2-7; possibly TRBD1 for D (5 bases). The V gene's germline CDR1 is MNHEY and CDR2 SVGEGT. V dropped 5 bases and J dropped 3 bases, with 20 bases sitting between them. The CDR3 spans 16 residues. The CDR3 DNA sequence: TGTGCCAGCAGTGCATCCGGACATAGGGGTGTCTACGAGCAGTACTTC. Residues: CASSASGHRGVYEQYF.

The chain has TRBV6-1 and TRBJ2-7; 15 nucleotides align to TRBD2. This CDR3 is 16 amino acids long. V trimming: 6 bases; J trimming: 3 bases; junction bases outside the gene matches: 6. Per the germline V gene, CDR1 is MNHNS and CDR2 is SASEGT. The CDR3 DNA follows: TGTGCCAGCAGAACGGGACTAGCGGGAGGCGACTACGAGCAGTACTTC. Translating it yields CASRTGLAGGDYEQYF.

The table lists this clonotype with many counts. The CDR3 spells CASSLGVGQGAPTVRTDTQYF. The CDR3 DNA sequence: TGTGCCAGCAGTTTGGGCGTGGGACAGGGGGCGCCCACGGTGAGGACAGATACGCAGTATTTT. The chain recombines TRBV12-3 or TRBV12-4 with TRBJ2-3; 12 nucleotides align to TRBD1. The V gene end was trimmed by 3 bases and the J gene end by 3 bases; junction bases not matched to a gene: 19. This CDR3 has 21 amino acids.

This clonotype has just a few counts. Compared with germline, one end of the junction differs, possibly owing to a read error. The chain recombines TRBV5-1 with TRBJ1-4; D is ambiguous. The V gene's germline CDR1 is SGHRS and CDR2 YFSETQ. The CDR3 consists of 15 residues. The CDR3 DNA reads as TGCGCCGGCAGCGGCGAAGGGTTTACTAATGAAAAACTGTTTTTT. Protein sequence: CAGSGEGFTNEKLFF.

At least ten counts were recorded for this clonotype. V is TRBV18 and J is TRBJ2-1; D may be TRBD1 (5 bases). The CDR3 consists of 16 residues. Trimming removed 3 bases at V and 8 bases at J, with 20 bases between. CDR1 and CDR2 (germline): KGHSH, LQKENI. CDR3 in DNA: TGTGCCAGCTCACCTAACATGGTAGACGCCAGGGATGAGCAGTTCTTC. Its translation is CASSPNMVDARDEQFF.

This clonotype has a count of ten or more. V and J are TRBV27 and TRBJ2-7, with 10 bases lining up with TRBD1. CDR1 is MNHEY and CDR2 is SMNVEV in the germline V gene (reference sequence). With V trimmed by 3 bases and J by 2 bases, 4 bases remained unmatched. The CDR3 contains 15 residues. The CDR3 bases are TGTGCCAGCAGTTTGGGGGGACAGGGGACCTACGAGCAGTACTTC. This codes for CASSLGGQGTYEQYF.

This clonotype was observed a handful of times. CDR3 nucleotides: TGTGCCAGCAGTTGGGGGGCTAACTATGGCTACACCTTC. Amino acids: CASSWGANYGYTF. The chain recombines TRBV28 with TRBJ1-2; perhaps TRBD1 as D (5 bases). This CDR3 has 13 residues. The V gene's germline CDR1 is MDHEN and CDR2 SYDVKM. Trimming cost V 4 bases and J 0 bases, with 6 bases left between them.

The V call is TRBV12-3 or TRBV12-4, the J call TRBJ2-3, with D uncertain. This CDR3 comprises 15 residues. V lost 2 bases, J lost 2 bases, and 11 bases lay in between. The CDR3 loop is CASSLNPPNTDTQYF. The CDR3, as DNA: TGTGCCAGCAGTTTAAATCCCCCCAACACAGATACGCAGTATTTT.

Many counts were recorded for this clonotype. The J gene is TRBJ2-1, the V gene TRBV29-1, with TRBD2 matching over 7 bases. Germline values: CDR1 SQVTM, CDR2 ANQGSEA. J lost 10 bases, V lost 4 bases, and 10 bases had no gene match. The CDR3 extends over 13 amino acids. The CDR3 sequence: CSVGERRGYEQFF. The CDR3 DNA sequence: TGCAGCGTTGGAGAGCGGCGGGGGTACGAGCAGTTCTTC.

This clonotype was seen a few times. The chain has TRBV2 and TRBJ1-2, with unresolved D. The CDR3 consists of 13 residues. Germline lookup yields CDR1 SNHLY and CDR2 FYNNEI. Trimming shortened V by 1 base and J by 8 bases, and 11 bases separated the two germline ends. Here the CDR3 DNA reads TGTGCCAGCAGTGAAGAGGAGGGTTTAGGCTACACCTTC. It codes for CASSEEEGLGYTF.